The source of this T cell receptor beta chain is a study of beta chain features in type 1 diabetes. Study-wide findings and caveats: The study found moderately but significantly shorter TCRB CDR3s in all four CD4+ subsets of Type 1 diabetes patients. Researchers cautioned that cDNA sequencing could over-represent cells with high TCR expression. Type 1 diabetes patients had fewer VDJ junction insertions and more deletions.

On this clone: Its antigen is still unknown.

Reverse transcription of all isolated RNA meant that expressed TCRB transcripts were sequenced. Profiling relied on immunoSEQ multiplex PCR, and the TCRdb table lists in-frame clones only, not all of them. The sample lists 280,000 or so clones; approximately 15% were seen once. Heparinised blood was drawn once per donor, averaging around 120 mL. Germline lookup yields CDR1 SGHKS and CDR2 YYEKEE (reference sequence). Trimming cost V 3 bases and J 4 bases, with 16 bases left between them. The CDR3 extends over 15 amino acids. The chain has TRBV5-5 and TRBJ1-2; no reliable D call. The sequenced sample was naive CD4+ T cells from blood. The sequence was obtained from a man aged 18 to 35 with type 1 diabetes. CDR3 in DNA: TGTGCCAGCAGCTCGGCTGCGGGGAACGCCTATGGCTACACCTTC. This gives the protein CASSSAAGNAYGYTF.